This T cell receptor beta chain came from a study of neoadjuvant anti-PD-1 for oral cavity cancer (dated by TCRdb to 2020 to 2022). In the study overall: Before undergoing curative-intent surgical resection, most patients got three to four biweekly nivolumab doses at 3 mg/kg. For patients who did not progress, a fourth nivolumab dose was given around day 43, followed by definitive surgical resection on days 50-56. Patients with complete response, partial response or stable disease by RECIST 1.1 were defined as responders, whereas patients with progression were defined as non-responders. There were more than nine patients in the parent correlative cohort, and the response rate was around 30%. Results the study describes overall, beyond this receptor: The TCR analyses had only three patients in each response group, and the authors called for validation in larger cohorts. Within PBMCs, T cell clonality (Gini index) was significantly higher in non-responders than responders after neoadjuvant nivolumab. Higher pretreatment blood Treg/Th17 ratios correlated with both higher pretreatment blood TCRbeta clonality and lower post-treatment tumor TCRbeta clonality.

Comment on this clone: The clone's antigen remains unknown. There are no base qualities to consult, and no much larger clone falls within one base.

From a lookup of the germline V gene, CDR1 and CDR2 are MRHNA and SNTAGT. A distance of 15 bases separates the germline ends of V and J, which lose 2 bases and 1 base respectively. Spanning cysteine to phenylalanine, the CDR3 consists of 17 amino acids. Of the read, only the CDR3 DNA is kept; its 51 bases are in frame from base 1. For deep sequencing of PBMC libraries, mostly around 480 ng of input genomic DNA was used, and six replicates were run per sample. The immunoSEQ hsTCRbeta kit was used to prepare TCRbeta libraries, following the manufacturer's instructions. The finished libraries were brought together in one pool at approximately 3.1 nM, which was then read using an Illumina NovaSeq 6000 S4 flow cell. As for the authors' bioinformatics: The immunoSEQ Analyzer was used for raw data preprocessing and quality control. The analysis was restricted to productive rearrangements, with each unique CDR3 amino acid sequence defining a clonotype. Using the R package tcR, the researchers computed the Gini-Simpson index as their estimate of repertoire clonality. Student's t test was used to compare Gini indices, and Pearson correlation was used to assess associations with tumor size change. The immuneACCESS repertoire file appears here via TCRdb, limited to in-frame rearrangements. These files lack a portion of the clones; in checked studies, under half of the deficit traces to unresolved V genes, and the cause of the others is not known. The V and J calls and clone size come from that table; D and trimming were worked out from the DNA. Recorded for this sample are roughly 13,000 clones; around 74% of them occurred a single time. Approximately 2.9% of the sample goes to the ten largest clones.

This sample's time point label indicates: after neoadjuvant nivolumab, at surgical resection. None of the patients had received prior systemic or radiation treatment, and all were newly diagnosed with stage II-IVA oral cavity squamous cell carcinoma. The cohort was made up of patients with locally advanced, HPV-negative oral cavity squamous cell carcinoma. No culture maintenance or expansion was done, as the peripheral blood mononuclear cells went straight to analysis. The samples were obtained from a longitudinal correlative study of a single-arm phase II trial testing neoadjuvant nivolumab in oral cavity squamous cell carcinoma. Subject-matched pre- and post-treatment PBMCs and tumors from three responders and three non-responders underwent genomic DNA-based TCRbeta sequencing. Peripheral blood mononuclear cells were drawn once before nivolumab treatment and a second time after treatment, when surgery took place. The Maxwell RSC DNA from Cells kit was used to isolate genomic DNA from PBMCs.

This clonotype was sampled from a person between 35 and 79 years old with oral cavity squamous cell carcinoma. Recombination joined TRBV6-4 with TRBJ2-4; the D gene is possibly TRBD1 or TRBD2, with 6 bases matching each. Here the sequenced sample was PBMCs, taken after nivolumab (anti-PD-1) treatment. DNA sequence: TGTGCCAGCAGTGACAGGGAGCGGAGGGGGGCCAAAAACATTCAGTACTTC. This gives the protein CASSDRERRGAKNIQYF.